Sequencing of this T cell receptor (beta chain) was carried out in a study of blood T cell repertoires in COVID-19. About the study: T cells, B-cell-depleted T cells, or PBMCs provided the cDNA or gDNA that served as material.

Generated by immunoSEQ multiplex PCR, the TCRdb table keeps only in-frame clones and is missing some. This sample has around 150,000 clones, with over 75% found just once. The CDR3 sequence is 17 residues long. Germline CDR1 reads SGHVS; CDR2 reads FNYEAQ. Trimming shortened V by 0 bases and J by 3 bases, and 15 bases separated the two germline ends. This chain uses TRBV7-6 with TRBJ2-1, with a tentative D call TRBD1 (6 bases). The specimen sequenced was peripheral blood. This receptor was taken from a human donor in a cohort sampled during active COVID-19. CDR3 bases: TGTGCCAGCAGCTTAGCGCTAGCAGGGGTTAACTACAATGAGCAGTTCTTC. As protein: CASSLALAGVNYNEQFF.